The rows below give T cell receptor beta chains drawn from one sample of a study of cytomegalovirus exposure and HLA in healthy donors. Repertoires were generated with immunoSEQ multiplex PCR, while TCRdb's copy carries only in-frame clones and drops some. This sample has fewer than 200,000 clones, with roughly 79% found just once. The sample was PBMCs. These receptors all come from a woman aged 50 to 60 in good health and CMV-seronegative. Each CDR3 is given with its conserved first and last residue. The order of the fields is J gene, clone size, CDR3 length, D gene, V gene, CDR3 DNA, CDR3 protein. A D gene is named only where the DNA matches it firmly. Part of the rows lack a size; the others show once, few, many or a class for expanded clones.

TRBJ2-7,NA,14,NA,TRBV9,TGTGCCAGCAGCGTAGGAAGGGGGTCCTACGAGCAGTACTTC,CASSVGRGSYEQYF
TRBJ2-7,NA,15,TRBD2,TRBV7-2,TGTGCCAGCAGTCCTCTAGCGGGGGGGCTGGGAGAGCAGTACTTC,CASSPLAGGLGEQYF
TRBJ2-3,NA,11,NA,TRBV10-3,TGTGCCATCAGACAGACAGATACGCAGTATTTT,CAIRQTDTQYF
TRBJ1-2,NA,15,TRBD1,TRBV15,TGTGCCACCAGCAGAGCCCTGGGACAGGGCTATGGCTACACCTTC,CATSRALGQGYGYTF
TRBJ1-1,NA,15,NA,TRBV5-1,TGCGCCAGCAGCACTACATATTCAGTCGGCACTGAAGCTTTCTTT,CASSTTYSVGTEAFF
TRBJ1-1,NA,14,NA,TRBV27,TGTGCCAGCAGTTTATCGACCGGGGGCACTGAAGCTTTCTTT,CASSLSTGGTEAFF
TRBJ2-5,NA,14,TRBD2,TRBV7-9,TGTGCCAGCAGCTTTTCTAGCGGGGAAGAGACCCAGTACTTC,CASSFSSGEETQYF
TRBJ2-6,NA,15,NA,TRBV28,TGTGCCAGCAGTTCCCCCAGGGCTGGGGCCAACGTCCTGACTTTC,CASSSPRAGANVLTF
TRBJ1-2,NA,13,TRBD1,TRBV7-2,TGTGCCAGCAGCCAAGGACAGGGCTATGGCTACACCTTC,CASSQGQGYGYTF
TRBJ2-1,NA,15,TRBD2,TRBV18,TGTGCCAGCTCACCTCTAGCGGGCCCGCCGGGTGAGCAGTTCTTC,CASSPLAGPPGEQFF
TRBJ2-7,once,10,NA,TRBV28,TGTGCCAGTACAGGGAACGAGCAGTACTTC,CASTGNEQYF
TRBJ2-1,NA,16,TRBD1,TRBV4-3,TGCGCCAGCAGCCAGAACCCGACAGGGAACTACAATGAGCAGTTCTTC,CASSQNPTGNYNEQFF
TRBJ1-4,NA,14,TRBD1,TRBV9,TGTGCCAGCAGCGCGGACAGGGGGCATGAAAAACTGTTTTTT,CASSADRGHEKLFF
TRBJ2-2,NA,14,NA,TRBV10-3,TGTGCCAACTCAGGTGGCCCGAACACCGGGGAGCTGTTTTTT,CANSGGPNTGELFF
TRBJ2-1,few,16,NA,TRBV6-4,TGTGCCAGCAGTGACTCTAGGGGGTCGGCGGTCAATGAGCAGTTCTTC,CASSDSRGSAVNEQFF
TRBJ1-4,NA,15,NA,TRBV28,TGTGCCAGCAGTTTACAGCAGGGAACTAATGAAAAACTGTTTTTT,CASSLQQGTNEKLFF
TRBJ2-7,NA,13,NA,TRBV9,TGTGCCAGCAGCGTCGCGACAGGTCGCGAGCAGTACTTC,CASSVATGREQYF
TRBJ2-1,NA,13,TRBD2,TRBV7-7,TGTGCTAGCAGCTTGACTAGCCGTGATGAGCAGTTCTTC,CASSLTSRDEQFF
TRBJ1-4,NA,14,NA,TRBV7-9,TGTGCCAGCAGACCGACTGGGGGGGACGAAAAACTGTTTTTT,CASRPTGGDEKLFF
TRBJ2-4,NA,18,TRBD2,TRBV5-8,TGTGCCAGCAGCTCCCTGGGGGCTAGCGGGGGGGGAGGAAACATTCAGTACTTC,CASSSLGASGGGGNIQYF
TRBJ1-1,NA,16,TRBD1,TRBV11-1,TGTGCCAGCAGCCGACCGCGACAGGGGTTGGACACTGAAGCTTTCTTT,CASSRPRQGLDTEAFF
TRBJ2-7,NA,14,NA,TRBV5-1,TGCGCCAGCAGCTTGTCTCCAGGCTCCTACGAGCAGTACTTC,CASSLSPGSYEQYF
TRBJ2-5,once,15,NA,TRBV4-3,TGCGCCAGCAGCCAAACATTGCAGGGGCCAGAGACCCAGTACTTC,CASSQTLQGPETQYF
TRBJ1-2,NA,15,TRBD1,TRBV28,TGTGCCAGCAGTCTCCGACAGGGGAGCTACTATGGCTACACCTTC,CASSLRQGSYYGYTF
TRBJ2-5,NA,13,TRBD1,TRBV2,TGTGCCAGCAGTGAACGACAGGGAGAGACCCAGTACTTC,CASSERQGETQYF
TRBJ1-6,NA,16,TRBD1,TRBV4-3,TGCGCCAGCAGCCAAGCTGCCACAGGGGGAAGATCACCCCTCCACTTT,CASSQAATGGRSPLHF
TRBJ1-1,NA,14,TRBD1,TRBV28,TGTGCCAGCAGTTTCTCCGGACAGGGGGCGCGTGCTTTCTTT,CASSFSGQGARAFF
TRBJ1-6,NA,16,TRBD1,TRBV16,TGTGCCAGCAGCCCCACCGGGACAGCTTATAATTCACCCCTCCACTTT,CASSPTGTAYNSPLHF
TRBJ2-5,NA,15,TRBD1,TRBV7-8,TGTGCCAGCAGCTTTGCAGGGGGCAATCAGGAGACCCAGTACTTC,CASSFAGGNQETQYF
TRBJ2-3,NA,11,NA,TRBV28,TGTGCCAGCAGTGAGGCAGATACGCAGTATTTT,CASSEADTQYF
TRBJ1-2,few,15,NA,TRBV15,TGTGCCACCAGCAGAGATAGCAGGGTTTTTGGTGGCTACACCTTC,CATSRDSRVFGGYTF
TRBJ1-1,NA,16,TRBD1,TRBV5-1,TGCGCCAGCAGCTTGGTGGACAGGTATAGGACAAGTGAAGCTTTCTTT,CASSLVDRYRTSEAFF
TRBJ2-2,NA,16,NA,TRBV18,TGTGCCAGCTCACCACCGAGGGTTGTTGTAACCGGGGAGCTGTTTTTT,CASSPPRVVVTGELFF
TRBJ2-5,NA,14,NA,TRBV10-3,TGTGCCATCAGTGACAACAGGGGAGGTGAGACCCAGTACTTC,CAISDNRGGETQYF
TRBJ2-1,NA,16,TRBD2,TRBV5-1,TGCGCCAGCAGCTTGGTCCCTAGCGGGAGAGGGAATGAGCAGTTCTTC,CASSLVPSGRGNEQFF
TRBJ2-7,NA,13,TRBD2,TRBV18,TGTGCCAGCTCACTAACTAGCGGGGGTGAGCAGTACTTC,CASSLTSGGEQYF
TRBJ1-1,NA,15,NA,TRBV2,TGTGCCAGCAGCGACGCCCGGGGTAAGGTCACTGAAGCTTTCTTT,CASSDARGKVTEAFF
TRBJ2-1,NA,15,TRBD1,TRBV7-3,TGTGCCAGCAGCACAGACAGGGCTTACTACAATGAGCAGTTCTTC,CASSTDRAYYNEQFF
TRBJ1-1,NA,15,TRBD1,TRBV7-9,TGTGCCAGCAGCTCAGGCAGGGGGCGGGTCACTGAAGCTTTCTTT,CASSSGRGRVTEAFF
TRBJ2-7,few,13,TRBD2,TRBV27,TGTGCCAGCAGTACCGGAGCGGGACGCTCTCGGTACTTC,CASSTGAGRSRYF
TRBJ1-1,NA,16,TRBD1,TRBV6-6,TGTGCCAGCAGTACGGCCGGGACAGGGAGAGGCACTGAAGCTTTCTTT,CASSTAGTGRGTEAFF
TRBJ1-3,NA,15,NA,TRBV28,TGTGCCAGCAGTTTACAGGGGAGCTCTGGAAACACCATATATTTT,CASSLQGSSGNTIYF
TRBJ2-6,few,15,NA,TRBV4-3,TGCGCCAGCAGCTTCGGGAACTCTGGGGCCAACGTCCTGACTTTC,CASSFGNSGANVLTF